This TCR beta chain was recorded in a study of vaccination and CD4 T cells after COVID-19. Treatment denoted: roughly 11-day PBMC culture with coronavirus spike peptide pools or control peptides (ViraFEST assay). Oncomine TCR Beta short-read sequencing was applied to DNA from cultured CD4+ T cells. From the PCR reads, TCRdb called clonotypes with MiXCR, one entry per CDR3 protein. The repertoire has about 14,000 distinct CDR3 sequences, roughly 60% of them found once; the top ten carry roughly a sixth. The CDR3 covers 12 residues. The ends were cut back, 6 bases at V and 8 bases at J, with 13 bases in the middle. Germline V gives CDR1 LNHDA, CDR2 SQIVND (reference sequence). Regarding this clonotype: As yet, its antigen is unknown.

Points from the study as a whole: Researchers report that a median about 90% of reactive clones in convalescent patients surfaced only post-vaccination.

The sequence was collected from a human donor who had recovered from COVID-19. This chain connects TRBV19 to TRBJ1-2; weak D call: TRBD1 (5 bases). Input material: CD4+ T cells from blood, cultured in vitro. The CDR3 region has the DNA TGTGCCAGTAGAGACGGGGGGAGCGGCTACACCTTC. This codes for CASRDGGSGYTF.